Given below is one TCR beta chain in context. Its antigen remains unknown. Profiled with immunoSEQ multiplex PCR; TCRdb holds only in-frame clones, not every one. The table lists around 20,000 clones, approximately 90% of them singletons, with around 13% in the top ten. The data belong to a study of PD-1 blockade in classical Hodgkin lymphoma. Overall study findings and caveats: A reduction in baseline TCR diversity was reportedly seen in newly diagnosed patients relative to healthy donors.

Every patient had relapsed following autologous stem cell transplantation, and cohorts differed in brentuximab vedotin exposure. Trimming stripped 0 bases from V and 6 bases from J, with 20 bases between. The CDR3 spans 17 residues. The germline gives CDR1 SGHRS, CDR2 YFSETQ. The receptor was isolated from a human donor with classical Hodgkin lymphoma. The input for sequencing was peripheral blood mononuclear cells (PBMCs), taken before the second cycle of nivolumab. The V call is TRBV5-1, the J call TRBJ2-3, with D possibly being TRBD1 or TRBD2 (5 bases each). As DNA, the CDR3 is TGCGCCAGCAGCTTGGAAGGCCGGGACCTTACGTGGGATACGCAGTATTTT. The encoded protein is CASSLEGRDLTWDTQYF.